This entry lists 11 T cell receptor beta chains sequenced from one sample in a study of T cell changes during pregnancy in multiple sclerosis. Method: immunoSEQ multiplex PCR; TCRdb's copy keeps in-frame clones and lacks some. The sample has about 53,000 clones; over 90% are singletons. Sequencing used CD4+ T cells from peripheral blood mononuclear cells, obtained in the third trimester of pregnancy. Source of these receptors: a female donor with multiple sclerosis, enrolled in a pregnancy study.

The rearrangement links TRBV6-1 to TRBJ2-3; TRBD2 is a possible D gene (6 bases). This CDR3 has 15 residues. Germline V gene lookup returns CDR1 MNHNS and CDR2 SASEGT. The V gene lost 6 bases and the J gene lost 4 bases, with 17 bases spanning the gap. The CDR3, as DNA: TGTGCCAGCAGCGGGTGGCGGGGCCTATCAGATACGCAGTATTTT. Translated, it gives CASSGWRGLSDTQYF.

A single count supports this clone. The chain is built from TRBV7-6 and TRBJ1-1; 9 bases are a match to TRBD1. CDR1 is SGHVS and CDR2 is FNYEAQ in the germline V gene. Trimming at V came to 3 bases and at J to 0 bases, leaving 8 bases not matched to a gene. This CDR3 contains 17 residues. The CDR3 loop reads CASSLGTGNYMNTEAFF. The CDR3 nucleotides are TGTGCCAGCAGCTTGGGGACAGGGAACTACATGAACACTGAAGCTTTCTTT. The variable domain in full, with the rest retrieved from reference TRBV7-6 and TRBJ1-1, is GAGVSQSPRYKVTKRGQDVALRCDPISGHVSLYWYRQALGQGPEFLTYFNYEAQQDKSGLPNDRFSAERPEGSISTLTIQRTEQRDSAMYRCASSLGTGNYMNTEAFFGQGTRLTVV.

This chain joins TRBV7-8 and TRBJ2-5, with TRBD2 matching 9 bases. Looked up from germline, CDR1 is SGHVS and CDR2 is FQNEAQ. CDR3 length: 16 residues. The ends lost 5 bases at V and 1 base at J; junction bases unmatched: 8. Here the CDR3 reads CASSPLAGQFQETQYF. The CDR3 DNA reads TGTGCCAGCAGCCCCCTAGCGGGACAGTTCCAAGAGACCCAGTACTTC.

This rearrangement joins TRBV5-5 to TRBJ2-7; 7 nucleotides match TRBD1. The length of the CDR3 is 15 residues. Germline CDR1 SGHKS, CDR2 YYEKEE (reference sequence). The V segment lost 4 bases and the J segment 0 bases; nucleotides outside the gene matches: 7. The CDR3 DNA sequence: TGTGCCAGCAGCCGGTGGGGACAGAACTCCTACGAGCAGTACTTC. This codes for CASSRWGQNSYEQYF.

The chain couples TRBV30 to TRBJ1-2; D remains ambiguous. Germline V gene data show CDR1 as GTSNPN and CDR2 as SVGIG (reference sequence). V was clipped by 3 bases and J by 5 bases, with 19 bases between them. CDR3 length: 15 amino acids. DNA for the CDR3: TGTGCCTGGAGACGTACGGGGAGCTTAGGGTATGGCTACACCTTC. Protein: CAWRRTGSLGYGYTF.

The V gene is TRBV9, the J gene TRBJ2-7, with D hard to call. The V and J ends lost 0 bases and 2 bases respectively, with 12 bases between them. Germline V gene lookup returns CDR1 SGDLS and CDR2 YYNGEE. The CDR3 loop spans 15 amino acids. The CDR3 spells CASSVGRSPTYEQYF. The CDR3, as DNA: TGTGCCAGCAGCGTAGGGCGGTCACCCACCTACGAGCAGTACTTC.

V gene TRBV5-4 combines with J gene TRBJ2-2, with a tentative D call TRBD1 (7 bases). V was clipped by 0 bases and J by 7 bases, with 22 bases between them. This CDR3 comprises 18 residues. Germline V gene data show CDR1 as SGHNT and CDR2 as YYREEE (reference sequence). The CDR3, as DNA: TGTGCCAGCAGCTTGGACGGAAGGGCAGGGGGGCCTGTCGGGGAGCTGTTTTTT. Protein: CASSLDGRAGGPVGELFF.

This clone was found a few times. The rearrangement uses TRBV4-2 and TRBJ1-1; no definite D call. In germline, CDR1 is LGHNA, CDR2 YNFKEQ. Trimming shortened V by 0 bases and J by 5 bases, and 10 bases separated the two germline ends. CDR3 size: 14 residues. CDR3 nucleotide sequence: TGTGCCAGCAGCCAAGATGGAACGGGGACTGAAGCTTTCTTT. It is translated as CASSQDGTGTEAFF.

This chain uses TRBV21-1 with TRBJ2-2; the table names TRBD2, a call not compared with the DNA. TRBV21-1 is a known pseudogene. The CDR3 loop spans 14 amino acids. This CDR3 reads CASSKSGGAGELFF. The CDR3 DNA sequence: TGTGCCAGCAGCAAAAGCGGGGGGGCCGGGGAGCTGTTTTTT.

The CDR3 DNA follows: TGTGCCAGCAGTGAGGGGACAGTTAATTCACCCCTCCACTTT. It codes for CASSEGTVNSPLHF. V and J are TRBV6-4 and TRBJ1-6; the match to TRBD1 covers 7 bases. The junction had 2 bases not matched to a gene; V was cut back by 3 bases and J by 6 bases. The CDR3 extends over 14 amino acids. Germline lookup yields CDR1 MRHNA and CDR2 SNTAGT.

The CDR3: CASSEGLAMVKTQYF. The CDR3, as DNA: TGCGCCAGCAGCGAGGGACTAGCGATGGTAAAGACCCAGTACTTC. The chain uses TRBV5-1 and TRBJ2-5; TRBD2 matches 10 bases. The CDR3 totals 15 residues. J lost 6 bases, V lost 4 bases, and 9 bases had no gene match. Germline CDR1 and CDR2: SGHRS and YFSETQ.